The T cell receptor (beta chain) described here comes from a study of cytomegalovirus exposure and HLA in healthy donors. This clone showed up just a few times. As yet, its antigen is unknown. Primers included in the PCR were 60 Vbeta and 13 Jbeta primers. The data were produced by immunoSEQ multiplex PCR, yet TCRdb's version contains in-frame clones alone and is incomplete. Of more than 85,000 clones in the sample, 65% to 75% were seen once. Germline V gives CDR1 SNHLY, CDR2 FYNNEI. The V end was cut by 6 bases, the J end by 3 bases, with 11 bases between. The CDR3 runs 13 residues. Overall study findings and caveats: The listing of about 150 TCR beta chains classed them as cytomegalovirus-associated.

Sequencing was performed on PBMCs. The chain joins TRBV2 to TRBJ1-1, with a tentative D call TRBD1 (5 bases). The sequence was obtained from a young woman in good health and CMV-seropositive. The CDR3 nucleotides read TGTGCCAGCAGCTCTGACAGATACACTGAAGCTTTCTTT. This sequence encodes CASSSDRYTEAFF. Drawing the rest from reference TRBV2 and TRBJ1-1, the complete variable domain is EPEVTQTPSHQVTQMGQEVILRCVPISNHLYFYWYRQILGQKVEFLVSFYNNEISEKSEIFDDQFSVERPDGSNFTLKIRSTKLEDSAMYFCASSSDRYTEAFFGQGTRLTVV.